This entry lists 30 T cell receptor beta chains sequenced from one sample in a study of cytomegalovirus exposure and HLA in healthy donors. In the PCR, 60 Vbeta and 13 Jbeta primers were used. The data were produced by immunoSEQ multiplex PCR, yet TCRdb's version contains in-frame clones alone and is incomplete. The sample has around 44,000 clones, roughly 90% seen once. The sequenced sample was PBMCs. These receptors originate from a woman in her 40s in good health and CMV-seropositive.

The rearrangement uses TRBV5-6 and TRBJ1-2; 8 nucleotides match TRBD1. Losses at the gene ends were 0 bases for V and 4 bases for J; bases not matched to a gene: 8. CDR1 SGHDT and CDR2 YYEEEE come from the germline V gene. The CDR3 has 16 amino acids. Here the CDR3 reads CASSLDDRGESYGYTF. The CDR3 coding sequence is TGTGCCAGCAGCTTGGACGACAGGGGAGAAAGCTATGGCTACACCTTC.

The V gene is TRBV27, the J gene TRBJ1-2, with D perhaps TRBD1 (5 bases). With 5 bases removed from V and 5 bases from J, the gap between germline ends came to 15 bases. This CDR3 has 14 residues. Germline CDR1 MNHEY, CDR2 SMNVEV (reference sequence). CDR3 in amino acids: CASSPRDGGYGYTF. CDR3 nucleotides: TGTGCCAGCAGTCCCCGGGACGGAGGGTATGGCTACACCTTC.

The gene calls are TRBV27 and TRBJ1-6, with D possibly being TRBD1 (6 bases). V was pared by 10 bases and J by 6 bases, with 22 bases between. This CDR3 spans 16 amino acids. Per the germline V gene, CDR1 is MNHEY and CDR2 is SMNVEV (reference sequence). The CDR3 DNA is TGTGCCACTAGTCCGGGGGGGCGGGGGCTTAATTCACCCCTCCACTTT. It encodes CATSPGGRGLNSPLHF.

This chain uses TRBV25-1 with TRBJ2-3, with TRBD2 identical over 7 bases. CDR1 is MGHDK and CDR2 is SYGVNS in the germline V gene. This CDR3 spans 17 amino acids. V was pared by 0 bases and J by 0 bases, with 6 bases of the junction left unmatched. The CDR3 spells CASSEYYGGKSTDTQYF. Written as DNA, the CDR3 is TGTGCCAGCAGTGAATATTACGGGGGGAAAAGCACAGATACGCAGTATTTT.

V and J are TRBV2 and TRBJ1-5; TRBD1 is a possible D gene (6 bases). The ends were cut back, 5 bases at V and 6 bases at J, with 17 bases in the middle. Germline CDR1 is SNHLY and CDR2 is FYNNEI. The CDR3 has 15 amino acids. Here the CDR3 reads CASSFGGGGGQPQHF. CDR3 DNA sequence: TGTGCCAGCAGTTTTGGTGGGGGGGGCGGTCAGCCCCAGCATTTT.

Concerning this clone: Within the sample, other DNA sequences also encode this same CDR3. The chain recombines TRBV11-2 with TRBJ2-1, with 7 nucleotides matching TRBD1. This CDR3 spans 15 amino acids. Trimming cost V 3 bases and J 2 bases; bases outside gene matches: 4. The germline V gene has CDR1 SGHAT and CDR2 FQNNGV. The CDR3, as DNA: TGTGCCAGCAGCTTTTCCACAGGGGCCTACAATGAGCAGTTCTTC. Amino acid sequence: CASSFSTGAYNEQFF. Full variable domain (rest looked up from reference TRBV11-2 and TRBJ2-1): EAGVAQSPRYKIIEKRQSVAFWCNPISGHATLYWYQQILGQGPKLLIQFQNNGVVDDSQLPKDRFSAERLKGVDSTLKIQPAKLEDSAVYLCASSFSTGAYNEQFFGPGTRLTVL.

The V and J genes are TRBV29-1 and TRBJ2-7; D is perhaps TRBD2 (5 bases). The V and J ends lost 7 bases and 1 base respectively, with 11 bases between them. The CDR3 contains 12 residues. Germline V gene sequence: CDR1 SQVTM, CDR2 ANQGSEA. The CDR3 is CSARGQSYEQYF. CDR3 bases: TGCAGCGCCCGAGGGCAGTCCTACGAGCAGTACTTC.

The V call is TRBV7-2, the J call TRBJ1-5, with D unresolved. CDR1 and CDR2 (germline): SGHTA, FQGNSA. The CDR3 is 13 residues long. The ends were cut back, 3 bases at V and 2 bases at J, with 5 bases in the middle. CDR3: CASSFGGNQPQHF. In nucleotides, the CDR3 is TGTGCCAGCAGCTTTGGAGGCAATCAGCCCCAGCATTTT.

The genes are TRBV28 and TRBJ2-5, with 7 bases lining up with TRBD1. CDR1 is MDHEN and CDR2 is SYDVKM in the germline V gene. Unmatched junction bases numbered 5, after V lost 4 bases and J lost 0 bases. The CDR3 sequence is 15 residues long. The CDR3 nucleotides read TGTGCCAGCAGTTCCCTGGACAGGTACCAAGAGACCCAGTACTTC. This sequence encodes CASSSLDRYQETQYF.

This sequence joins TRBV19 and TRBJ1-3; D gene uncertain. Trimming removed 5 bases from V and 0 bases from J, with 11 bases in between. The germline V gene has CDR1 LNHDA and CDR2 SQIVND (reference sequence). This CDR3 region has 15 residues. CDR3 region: CASSLSRVSGNTIYF. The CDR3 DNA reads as TGTGCCAGTAGTCTCTCGAGAGTCTCTGGAAACACCATATATTTT.

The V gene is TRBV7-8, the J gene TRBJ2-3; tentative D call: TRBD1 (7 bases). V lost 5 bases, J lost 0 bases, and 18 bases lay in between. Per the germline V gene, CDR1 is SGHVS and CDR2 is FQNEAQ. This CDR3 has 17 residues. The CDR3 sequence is CASSPGRGASSTDTQYF. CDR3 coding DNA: TGTGCCAGCAGCCCAGGCAGGGGGGCTTCTAGCACAGATACGCAGTATTTT.

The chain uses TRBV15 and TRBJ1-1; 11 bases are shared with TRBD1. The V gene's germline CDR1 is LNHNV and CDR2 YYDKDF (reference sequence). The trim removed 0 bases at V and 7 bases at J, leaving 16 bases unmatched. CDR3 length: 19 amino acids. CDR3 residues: CATSRDSTGDRGRFFEAFF. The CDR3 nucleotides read TGTGCCACCAGCAGAGACAGTACCGGGGACAGGGGGAGGTTTTTTGAAGCTTTCTTT.

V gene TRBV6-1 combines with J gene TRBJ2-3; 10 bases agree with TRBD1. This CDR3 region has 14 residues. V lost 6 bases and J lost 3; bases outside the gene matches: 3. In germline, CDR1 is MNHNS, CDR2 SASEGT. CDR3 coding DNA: TGTGCCAGCAGAGACAGGGGGCGGACAGATACGCAGTATTTT. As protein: CASRDRGRTDTQYF.

CDR3 sequence: CASGPNTGELFF. CDR3 bases: TGCGCCAGCGGCCCCAACACCGGGGAGCTGTTTTTT. J is TRBJ2-2 and V is TRBV5-1, with D hard to call. Germline loops: CDR1 SGHRS, CDR2 YFSETQ. The length of the CDR3 is 12 residues. V was pared by 7 bases and J by 2 bases, with 6 bases between.

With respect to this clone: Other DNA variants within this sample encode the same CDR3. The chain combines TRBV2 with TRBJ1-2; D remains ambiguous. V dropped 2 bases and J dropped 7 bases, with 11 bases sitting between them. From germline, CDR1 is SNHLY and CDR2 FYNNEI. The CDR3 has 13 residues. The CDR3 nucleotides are TGTGCCAGCAGTGAACTTGCAGGTTGTGGCTACACCTTC. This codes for CASSELAGCGYTF.

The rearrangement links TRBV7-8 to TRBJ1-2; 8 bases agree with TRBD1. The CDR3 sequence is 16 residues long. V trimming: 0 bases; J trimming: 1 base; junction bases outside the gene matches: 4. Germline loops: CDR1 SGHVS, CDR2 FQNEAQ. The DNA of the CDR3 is TGTGCCAGCAGCTTAGCGGGACAGGTCCTTAACTATGGCTACACCTTC. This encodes CASSLAGQVLNYGYTF.

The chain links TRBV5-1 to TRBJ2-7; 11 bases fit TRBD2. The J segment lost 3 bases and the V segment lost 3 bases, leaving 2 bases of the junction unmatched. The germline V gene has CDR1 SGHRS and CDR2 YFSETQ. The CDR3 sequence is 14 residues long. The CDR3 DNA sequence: TGCGCCAGCAGCTATGGGACTAGCGGCTACGAGCAGTACTTC. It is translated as CASSYGTSGYEQYF.

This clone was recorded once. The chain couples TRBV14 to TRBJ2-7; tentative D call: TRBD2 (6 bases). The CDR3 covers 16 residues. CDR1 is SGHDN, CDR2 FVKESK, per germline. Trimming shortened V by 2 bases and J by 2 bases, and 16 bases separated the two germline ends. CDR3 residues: CASSQRAVGGAYEQYF. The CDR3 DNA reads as TGTGCCAGCAGCCAACGTGCGGTTGGCGGGGCCTACGAGCAGTACTTC.

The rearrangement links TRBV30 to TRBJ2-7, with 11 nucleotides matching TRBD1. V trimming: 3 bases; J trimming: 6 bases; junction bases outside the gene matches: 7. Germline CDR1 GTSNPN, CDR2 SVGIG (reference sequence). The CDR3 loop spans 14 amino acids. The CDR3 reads CAWSAGTGGLEQYF. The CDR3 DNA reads TGTGCCTGGAGCGCCGGGACAGGGGGGCTCGAGCAGTACTTC.

CDR3 protein: CASSALGQFSYEQYF. The CDR3 DNA follows: TGTGCCAGCAGCGCCCTCGGACAGTTTTCCTACGAGCAGTACTTC. The chain uses TRBV5-6 and TRBJ2-7, with D perhaps TRBD1 (6 bases). The CDR3 runs 15 residues. V was cut by 4 bases and J by 1 base, with 15 bases left in between. Germline V gene lookup returns CDR1 SGHDT and CDR2 YYEEEE. The variable domain in full, completed from reference TRBV5-6 and TRBJ2-7, reads DAGVTQSPTHLIKTRGQQVTLRCSPKSGHDTVSWYQQALGQGPQFIFQYYEEEERQRGNFPDRFSGHQFPNYSSELNVNALLLGDSALYLCASSALGQFSYEQYFGPGTRLTVT.

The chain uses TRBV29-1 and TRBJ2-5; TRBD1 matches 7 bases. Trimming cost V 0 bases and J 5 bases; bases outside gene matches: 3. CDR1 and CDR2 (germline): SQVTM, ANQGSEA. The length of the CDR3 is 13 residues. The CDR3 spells CSVEEPGGETQYF. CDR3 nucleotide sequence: TGCAGCGTTGAAGAACCAGGGGGTGAGACCCAGTACTTC.

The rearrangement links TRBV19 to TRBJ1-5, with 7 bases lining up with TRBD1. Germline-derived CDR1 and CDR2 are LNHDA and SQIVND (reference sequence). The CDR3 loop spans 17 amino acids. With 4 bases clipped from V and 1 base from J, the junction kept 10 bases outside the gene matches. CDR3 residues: CASSKQGFKVSNQPQHF. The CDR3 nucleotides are TGTGCCAGTAGTAAACAGGGGTTTAAGGTGAGCAATCAGCCCCAGCATTTT.

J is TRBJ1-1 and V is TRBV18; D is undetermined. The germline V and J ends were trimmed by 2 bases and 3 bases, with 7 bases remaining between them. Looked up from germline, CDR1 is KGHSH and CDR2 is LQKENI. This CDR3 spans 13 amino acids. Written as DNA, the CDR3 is TGTGCCAGCTCACCAGACTGGCACACTGAAGCTTTCTTT. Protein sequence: CASSPDWHTEAFF.

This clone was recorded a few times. The CDR3 DNA follows: TGTGCCAGCAGCCGGAGGACTAGCGCTCTACACAATGAGCAGTTCTTC. Translated, it gives CASSRRTSALHNEQFF. The V call is TRBV7-2, the J call TRBJ2-1; TRBD2 matches at 9 bases. The CDR3 covers 16 residues. V lost 5 bases and J lost 5; bases outside the gene matches: 10. Germline-derived CDR1 and CDR2 are SGHTA and FQGNSA. Full variable domain (remainder filled in from reference TRBV7-2 and TRBJ2-1): GAGVSQSPSNKVTEKGKDVELRCDPISGHTALYWYRQSLGQGLEFLIYFQGNSAPDKSGLPSDRFSAERTGGSVSTLTIQRTQQEDSAVYLCASSRRTSALHNEQFFGPGTRLTVL.

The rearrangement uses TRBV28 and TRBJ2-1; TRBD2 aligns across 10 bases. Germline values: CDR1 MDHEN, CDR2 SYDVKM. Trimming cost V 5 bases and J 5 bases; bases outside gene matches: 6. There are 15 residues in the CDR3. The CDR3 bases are TGTGCCAGCAGTAAAGCGGGAGGGCCTAACAATGAGCAGTTCTTC. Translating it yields CASSKAGGPNNEQFF.

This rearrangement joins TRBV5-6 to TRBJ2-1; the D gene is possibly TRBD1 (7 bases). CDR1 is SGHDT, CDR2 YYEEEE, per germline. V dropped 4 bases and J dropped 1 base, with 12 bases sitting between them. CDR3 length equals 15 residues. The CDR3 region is CASSAGQSSYNEQFF. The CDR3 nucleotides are TGTGCCAGCAGCGCGGGACAGTCTTCCTACAATGAGCAGTTCTTC.

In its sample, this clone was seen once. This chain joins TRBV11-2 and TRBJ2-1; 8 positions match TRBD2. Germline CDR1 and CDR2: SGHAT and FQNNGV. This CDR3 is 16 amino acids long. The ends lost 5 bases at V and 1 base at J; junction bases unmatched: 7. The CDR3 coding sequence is TGTGCCAGCAGCCTCCGGGAGGGGGATTCCTACAATGAGCAGTTCTTC. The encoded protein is CASSLREGDSYNEQFF.

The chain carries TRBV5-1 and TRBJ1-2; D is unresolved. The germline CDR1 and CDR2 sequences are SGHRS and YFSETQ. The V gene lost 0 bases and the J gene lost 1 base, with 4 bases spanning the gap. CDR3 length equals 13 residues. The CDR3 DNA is TGCGCCAGCAGCTTGGACAGTAACTATGGCTACACCTTC. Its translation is CASSLDSNYGYTF.

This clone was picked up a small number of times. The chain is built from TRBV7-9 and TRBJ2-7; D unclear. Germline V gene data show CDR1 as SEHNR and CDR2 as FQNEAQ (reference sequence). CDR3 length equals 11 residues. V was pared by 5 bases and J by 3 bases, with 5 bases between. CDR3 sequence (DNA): TGTGCCAGCAGCCCAGACTACGAGCAGTACTTC. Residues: CASSPDYEQYF.

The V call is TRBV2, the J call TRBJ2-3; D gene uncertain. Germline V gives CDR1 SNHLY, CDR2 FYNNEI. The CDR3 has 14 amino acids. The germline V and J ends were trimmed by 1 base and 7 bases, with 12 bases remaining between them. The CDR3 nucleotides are TGTGCCAGCAGTGAAGGTGTCGGTTCGAATACGCAGTATTTT. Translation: CASSEGVGSNTQYF.